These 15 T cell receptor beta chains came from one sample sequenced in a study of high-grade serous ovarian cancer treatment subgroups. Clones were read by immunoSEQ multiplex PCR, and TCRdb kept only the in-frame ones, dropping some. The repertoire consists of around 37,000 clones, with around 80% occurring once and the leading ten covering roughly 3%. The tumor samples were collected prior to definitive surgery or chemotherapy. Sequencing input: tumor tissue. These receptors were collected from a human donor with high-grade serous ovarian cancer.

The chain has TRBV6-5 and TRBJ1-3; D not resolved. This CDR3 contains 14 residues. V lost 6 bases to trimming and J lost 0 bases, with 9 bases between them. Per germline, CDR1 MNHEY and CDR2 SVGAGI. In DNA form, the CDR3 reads TGTGCCAGCAGCCGGACGGACTCTGGAAACACCATATATTTT. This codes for CASSRTDSGNTIYF.

The CDR3 DNA reads as TGTGCCATCAGCCCGGACAGCTTTAATCAGCCCCAGCATTTT. This sequence encodes CAISPDSFNQPQHF. The V call is TRBV10-3, the J call TRBJ1-5; TRBD1 is a possible D gene (6 bases). Germline values: CDR1 ENHRY, CDR2 SYGVKD. V dropped 6 bases and J dropped 4 bases, with 13 bases sitting between them. There are 14 residues in the CDR3.

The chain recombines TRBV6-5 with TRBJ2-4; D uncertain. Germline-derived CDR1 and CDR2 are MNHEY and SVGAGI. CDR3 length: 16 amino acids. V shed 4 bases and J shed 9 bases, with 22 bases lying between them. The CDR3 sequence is CASSSRGARGAFIQYF. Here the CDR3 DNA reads TGTGCCAGCAGTTCCCGAGGTGCCCGAGGAGCTTTCATTCAGTACTTC.

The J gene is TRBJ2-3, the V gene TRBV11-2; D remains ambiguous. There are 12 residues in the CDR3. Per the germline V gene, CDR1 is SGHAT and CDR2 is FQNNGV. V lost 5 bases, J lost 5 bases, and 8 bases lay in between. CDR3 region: CASSPALDTQYF. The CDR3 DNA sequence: TGTGCCAGCAGCCCAGCACTAGATACGCAGTATTTT.

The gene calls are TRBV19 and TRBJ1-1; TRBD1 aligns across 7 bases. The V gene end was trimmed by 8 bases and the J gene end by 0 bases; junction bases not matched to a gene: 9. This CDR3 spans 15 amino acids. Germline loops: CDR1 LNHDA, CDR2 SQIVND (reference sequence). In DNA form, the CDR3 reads TGTGCCAGTGGACAGGTTAGAGGATTGAACACTGAAGCTTTCTTT. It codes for CASGQVRGLNTEAFF.

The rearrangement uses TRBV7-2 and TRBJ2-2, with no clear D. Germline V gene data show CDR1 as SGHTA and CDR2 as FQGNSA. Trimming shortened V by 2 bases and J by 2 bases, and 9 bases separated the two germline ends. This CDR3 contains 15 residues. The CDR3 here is CASSLLSLNTGELFF. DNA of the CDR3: TGTGCCAGCAGCTTATTAAGCTTAAACACCGGGGAGCTGTTTTTT.

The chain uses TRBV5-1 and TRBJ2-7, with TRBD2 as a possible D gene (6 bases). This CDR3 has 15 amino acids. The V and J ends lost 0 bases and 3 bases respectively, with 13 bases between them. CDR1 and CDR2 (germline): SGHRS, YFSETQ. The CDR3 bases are TGCGCCAGCAGCTTGGCCGGTGGCGGGAACTACGAGCAGTACTTC. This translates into CASSLAGGGNYEQYF.

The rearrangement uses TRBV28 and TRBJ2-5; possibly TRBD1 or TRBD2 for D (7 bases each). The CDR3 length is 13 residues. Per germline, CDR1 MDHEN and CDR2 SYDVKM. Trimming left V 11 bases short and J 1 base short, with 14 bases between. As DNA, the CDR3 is TGTGCCGTTCAGGGGGGGGGCCAAGAGACCCAGTACTTC. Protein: CAVQGGGQETQYF.

The CDR3 nucleotides read TGTGCCAGTAGTACCTACAGGGGCGCAGGCTATGGCTACACCTTC. Its translation is CASSTYRGAGYGYTF. This chain joins TRBV19 and TRBJ1-2; 7 nucleotides match TRBD1. The CDR3 runs 15 residues. The trim removed 4 bases at V and 4 bases at J, leaving 9 bases unmatched. Germline values: CDR1 LNHDA, CDR2 SQIVND (reference sequence).

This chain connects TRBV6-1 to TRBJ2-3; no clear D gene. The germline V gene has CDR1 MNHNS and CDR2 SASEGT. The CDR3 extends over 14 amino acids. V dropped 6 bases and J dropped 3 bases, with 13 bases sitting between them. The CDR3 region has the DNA TGTGCCAGCAGGCCGGGCCCGGAAACAGATACGCAGTATTTT. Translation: CASRPGPETDTQYF.

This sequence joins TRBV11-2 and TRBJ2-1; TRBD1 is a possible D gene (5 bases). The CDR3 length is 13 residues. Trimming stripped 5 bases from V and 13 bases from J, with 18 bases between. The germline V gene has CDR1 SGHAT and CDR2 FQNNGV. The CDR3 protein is CASSPTVPWVQFF. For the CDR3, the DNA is TGTGCCAGCAGCCCGACAGTGCCCTGGGTACAGTTCTTC.

In nucleotides, the CDR3 is TGTGCCAGCAGCCCGTCCCGGGCGGTTCTAAATGAGCAGTTCTTC. The encoded protein is CASSPSRAVLNEQFF. J is TRBJ2-1 and V is TRBV5-4; D call uncertain. The CDR3 consists of 15 residues. The V end was cut by 4 bases, the J end by 7 bases, with 18 bases between. The germline V gene encodes CDR1 SGHNT and CDR2 YYREEE (reference sequence).

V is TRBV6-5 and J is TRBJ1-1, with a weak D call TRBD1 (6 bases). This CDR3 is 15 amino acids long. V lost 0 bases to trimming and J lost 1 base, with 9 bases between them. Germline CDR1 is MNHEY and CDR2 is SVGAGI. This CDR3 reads CASSYSGGPNTEAFF. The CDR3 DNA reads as TGTGCCAGCAGTTACTCCGGGGGCCCGAACACTGAAGCTTTCTTT.

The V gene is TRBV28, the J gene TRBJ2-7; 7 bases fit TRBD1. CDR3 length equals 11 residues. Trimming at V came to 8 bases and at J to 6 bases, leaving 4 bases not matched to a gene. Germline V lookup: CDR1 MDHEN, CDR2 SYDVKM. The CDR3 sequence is CASCNRGEQYF. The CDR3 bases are TGTGCCAGCTGCAACAGGGGCGAGCAGTACTTC.

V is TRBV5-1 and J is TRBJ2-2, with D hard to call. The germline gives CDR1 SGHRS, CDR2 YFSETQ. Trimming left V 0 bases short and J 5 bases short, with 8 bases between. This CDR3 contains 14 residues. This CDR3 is CASSLEGPTGELFF. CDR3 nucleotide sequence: TGCGCCAGCAGCTTGGAAGGTCCTACCGGGGAGCTGTTTTTT.